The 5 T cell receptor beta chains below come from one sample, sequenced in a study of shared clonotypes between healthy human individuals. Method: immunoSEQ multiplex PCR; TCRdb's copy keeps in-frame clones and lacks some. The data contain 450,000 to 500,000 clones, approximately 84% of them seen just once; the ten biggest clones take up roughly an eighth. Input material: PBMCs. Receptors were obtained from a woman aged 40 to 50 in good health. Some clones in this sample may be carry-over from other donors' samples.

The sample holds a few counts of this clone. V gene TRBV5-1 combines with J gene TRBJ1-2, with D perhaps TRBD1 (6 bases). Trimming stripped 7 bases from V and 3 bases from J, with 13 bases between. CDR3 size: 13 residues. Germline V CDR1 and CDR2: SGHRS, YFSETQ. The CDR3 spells CASSTGFHYGYTF. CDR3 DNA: TGCGCCAGCTCAACAGGGTTTCACTATGGCTACACCTTC.

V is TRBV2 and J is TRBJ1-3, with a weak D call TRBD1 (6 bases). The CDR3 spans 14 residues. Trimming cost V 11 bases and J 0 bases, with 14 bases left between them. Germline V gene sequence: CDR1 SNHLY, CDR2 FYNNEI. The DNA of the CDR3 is TGTGCCCTCCGAGCCAGGGGCTCTGGAAACACCATATATTTT. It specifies CALRARGSGNTIYF.

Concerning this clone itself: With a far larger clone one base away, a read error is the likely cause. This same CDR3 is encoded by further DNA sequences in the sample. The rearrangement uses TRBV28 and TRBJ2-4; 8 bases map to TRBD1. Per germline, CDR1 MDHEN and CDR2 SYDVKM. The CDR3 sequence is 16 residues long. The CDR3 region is CASSSGGEDRGYRVHF. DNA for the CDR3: TGTGCCAGCAGTTCTGGGGGTGAAGACAGGGGATACCGTGTGCACTTC. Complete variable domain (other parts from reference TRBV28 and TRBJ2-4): DVKVTQSSRYLVKRTGEKVFLECVQDMDHENMFWYRQDPGLGLRLIYFSYDVKMKEKGDIPEGYSVSREKKERFSLILESASTNQTSMYLCASSSGGEDRGYRVHFGAGTRLSVL.

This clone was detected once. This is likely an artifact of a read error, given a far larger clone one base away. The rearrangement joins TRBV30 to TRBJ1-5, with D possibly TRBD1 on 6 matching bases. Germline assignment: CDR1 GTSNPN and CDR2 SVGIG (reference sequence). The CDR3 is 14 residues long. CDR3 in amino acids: CARSTGQNNQPQHF. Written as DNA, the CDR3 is TGTGCCCGGAGTACTGGACAGAACAATCAGCCCCAGCATTTT.

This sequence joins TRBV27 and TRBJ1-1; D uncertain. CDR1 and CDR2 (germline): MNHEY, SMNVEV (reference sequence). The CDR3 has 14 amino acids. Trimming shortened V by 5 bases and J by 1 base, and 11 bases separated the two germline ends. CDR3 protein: CASSGVATNTEAFF. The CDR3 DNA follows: TGTGCCAGCAGTGGAGTCGCGACGAACACTGAAGCTTTCTTT.